These T cell receptor beta chains were read from a single sample in a study of blood T cells in healthy people across ages. One entry per CDR3 protein, called by TCRdb with MiXCR from the 5' RACE reads. The sample has about 970,000 distinct CDR3 sequences, 51% seen once. The material sequenced was blood. All receptors derive from a woman between 55 and 75 years old in good health. Both conserved end residues are part of each CDR3.

j_call	v_call	cdr3_aa
TRBJ2-1	TRBV4-1	CASSEGGPSYNEQFF
TRBJ2-6	TRBV18	CASSRDGGLSGANVLTF
TRBJ2-2	TRBV7-8	CASSLASRGNTGELFF
TRBJ2-1	TRBV12-3/TRBV12-4	CASSPGLWSDEQFF
TRBJ2-3	TRBV7-2	CASSLDSAASSTDTQYF
TRBJ2-1	TRBV14	CASSARRGGWKGEQFF
TRBJ2-3	TRBV4-1	CASSQEAPSGSRTDTQYF
TRBJ2-1	TRBV29-1	CSVTGGYNEQFF
TRBJ2-5	TRBV12-3/TRBV12-4	CASSRGPTETQYF
TRBJ2-2	TRBV7-9	CASSLTGLAGRELFF
TRBJ2-3	TRBV4-1	CASSPRQGSTDTQYF
TRBJ2-3	TRBV11-2	CASRNLAGDTDTQYF
TRBJ2-4	TRBV6-5	CASSTVPIGQNIQYF
TRBJ2-3	TRBV15	CAASSAGTRGDTQYF
TRBJ2-3	TRBV2	CASSLLGLDTQYF
TRBJ2-1	TRBV11-2	CASSLLAGNYDEQFF
TRBJ2-5	TRBV12-3/TRBV12-4	CASSLPRGYQETQYF
TRBJ2-7	TRBV15	CATSRVLVDEQYF
TRBJ2-5	TRBV20-1	CSAPPGDSQETQYF
TRBJ2-7	TRBV20-1	CRPGQFKTYEQYF
TRBJ2-3	TRBV5-6	CASSAGLAGVSDTQYF
TRBJ2-3	TRBV3-1	CASSQDRLAGTDTQYF
TRBJ2-1	TRBV10-3	CAIRTSGDSYNEQFF
TRBJ2-3	TRBV20-1	CSATDREIMAQYF
TRBJ2-1	TRBV12-3/TRBV12-4	CASNLGGTSSYNEQFF
-	TRBV28	CASSQWDSPLEQYF
TRBJ2-3	TRBV20-1	CSARDSADTQYF
-	TRBV24-1	CATFRTPGTGDTLYNEQYF
TRBJ1-5	TRBV28	CASSSGEYRFGNQPQHF
TRBJ1-2	TRBV11-2	CASTRPGGDYGYTF
TRBJ1-6	TRBV5-5	CASSLEGALYNSPLHF
TRBJ2-1	TRBV19	CASRWDYISDEQFF
TRBJ1-5	TRBV20-1	CSAQQGTQPQHF
TRBJ2-2	TRBV5-1	CASSFELTNTGELFF
TRBJ2-1	TRBV4-2	CASSQEMGTSRNEQFF
TRBJ2-3	TRBV7-2	CASSHNQGFSAGEPDTQYF